This is a list of T cell receptor beta chains from one sample in a study of Ad26.COV2.S vaccination and SARS-CoV-2 variants. Method: immunoSEQ multiplex PCR; TCRdb's copy keeps in-frame clones and lacks some. The sample contains about 350,000 clones, approximately 90% of which appear only once. The material was peripheral blood, obtained after recovery from COVID-19. These TCRs come from a human donor who had recovered from COVID-19. Both conserved end residues are part of each CDR3. A D gene is named only where the DNA matches it firmly. The listing skips clone size in some rows; elsewhere it reads once, few, many or a size class.

.	TRBD2	TRBV9	TRBJ2-1	CASSPYPGGNEQFF	TGTGCCAGCAGCCCTTACCCGGGGGGGAATGAGCAGTTCTTC
.	.	TRBV5-1	TRBJ1-5	CASSVRTANNQPQHF	TGCGCCAGCAGCGTGAGGACAGCAAACAATCAGCCCCAGCATTTT
.	.	TRBV5-6	TRBJ2-1	CASSGQSSYNEQFF	TGTGCCAGCAGCGGCCAGAGCTCCTACAATGAGCAGTTCTTC
once	TRBD1	TRBV28	TRBJ2-1	CASSLVGQGNNEQFF	TGTGCCAGCAGTTTAGTGGGACAGGGTAACAATGAGCAGTTCTTC
.	.	TRBV5-1	TRBJ2-5	CASSLGEIQETQYF	TGCGCCAGCAGCTTGGGAGAAATCCAAGAGACCCAGTACTTC
.	.	TRBV9	TRBJ1-2	CASSVDRFIDTNYGYTF	TGTGCCAGCAGCGTAGACAGGTTCATCGACACCAACTATGGCTACACCTTC
.	.	TRBV6-1	TRBJ2-7	CASSELQGTASYEQYF	TGTGCCAGCAGTGAACTTCAGGGGACCGCCTCCTACGAGCAGTACTTC
.	.	TRBV4-3	TRBJ2-7	CASSQVSVSYEQYF	TGCGCCAGCAGCCAAGTCTCAGTCTCCTACGAGCAGTACTTC
.	.	TRBV6-5	TRBJ2-3	CASRNDPDTQYF	TGTGCCAGCAGAAACGATCCAGATACGCAGTATTTT
.	.	TRBV5-4	TRBJ2-2	CASSLYDLGELFF	TGTGCCAGCAGCTTGTATGATCTTGGGGAGCTGTTTTTT
.	TRBD1	TRBV19	TRBJ1-2	CASKPGQGANYGYTF	TGTGCCAGTAAACCGGGACAGGGGGCTAACTATGGCTACACCTTC
.	.	TRBV5-4	TRBJ2-7	CASRPESSYEQYF	TGTGCCAGCAGACCGGAAAGCTCCTACGAGCAGTACTTC
.	.	TRBV9	TRBJ1-4	CASSPPEEDEKLFF	TGTGCCAGCAGCCCCCCAGAGGAAGATGAAAAACTGTTTTTT
few	TRBD2	TRBV19	TRBJ2-1	CATRGTSIKQFF	TGTGCCACCCGCGGGACTAGTATCAAGCAGTTCTTC
.	.	TRBV19	TRBJ1-3	CASSTVYSGNTIYF	TGTGCCAGTAGTACGGTTTACTCTGGAAACACCATATATTTT
few	TRBD1	TRBV7-2	TRBJ1-4	CASSSTGTGIEKLFF	TGTGCCAGCAGCTCCACCGGGACAGGGATTGAAAAACTGTTTTTT
.	TRBD1	TRBV5-5	TRBJ1-1	CASSLAGGNTEAFF	TGTGCCAGCAGCTTGGCAGGGGGGAACACTGAAGCTTTCTTT
.	TRBD2	TRBV29-1	TRBJ2-1	CSLGPRTSGGADNEQFF	TGCAGCCTTGGCCCAAGGACTAGCGGGGGGGCTGACAATGAGCAGTTCTTC
once	.	TRBV2	TRBJ1-5	CASSEVENQPQHF	TGTGCCAGCAGTGAAGTCGAGAATCAGCCCCAGCATTTT
.	.	TRBV7-2	TRBJ1-4	CASTHRDYNEKLFF	TGTGCCAGCACCCACCGGGACTATAATGAAAAACTGTTTTTT
once	TRBD1	TRBV19	TRBJ1-2	CASSPTGQGAIGYTF	TGTGCCAGTAGTCCCACAGGACAGGGGGCAATTGGCTACACCTTC
.	TRBD2	TRBV15	TRBJ2-7	CATSIGLAVSYEQYF	TGTGCCACCAGCATCGGACTAGCGGTCTCCTACGAGCAGTACTTC
.	.	TRBV6-5	TRBJ1-2	CASRAIANYGYTF	TGTGCCAGCCGGGCTATAGCTAACTATGGCTACACCTTC
.	.	TRBV7-8	TRBJ1-5	CASSLGLVDQPQHF	TGTGCCAGCAGCTTAGGGCTTGTTGATCAGCCCCAGCATTTT
.	.	TRBV7-2	TRBJ2-1	CASSSGVRYNEQFF	TGTGCCAGCAGCTCGGGGGTCAGGTACAATGAGCAGTTCTTC
.	.	TRBV6-5	TRBJ1-1	CASTRIDRTNTEAFF	TGTGCCAGCACCAGGATCGACAGAACGAACACTGAAGCTTTCTTT
.	.	TRBV15	TRBJ1-6	CATSRDGGRRDNSPLHF	TGTGCCACCAGCAGAGATGGAGGGAGACGGGATAATTCACCCCTCCACTTT
.	TRBD1	TRBV4-3	TRBJ1-2	CASSQDPTGGSYGYTF	TGCGCCAGCAGCCAAGATCCAACAGGGGGTTCCTATGGCTACACCTTC
.	.	TRBV21-1	TRBJ1-5	CASSKESPLRQRTNQPQHF	TGTGCCAGCAGCAAAGAATCCCCACTAAGACAAAGGACAAATCAGCCCCAGCATTTT
.	.	TRBV7-2	TRBJ2-7	CASSLMRSSYEQYF	TGTGCCAGCAGCTTAATGAGATCCTCCTACGAGCAGTACTTC
.	TRBD1	TRBV7-9	TRBJ2-5	CASSLRTGGDLGAQYF	TGTGCCAGCAGCCTCAGGACAGGGGGCGATTTGGGTGCCCAGTACTTC
once	.	TRBV6-5	TRBJ2-7	CASSYSLPIFSYEQYF	TGTGCCAGCAGTTACTCCCTACCAATCTTCTCCTACGAGCAGTACTTC
.	.	TRBV21-1	TRBJ2-1	CASSKTGGHEQFF	TGTGCCAGCAGCAAAACAGGGGGCCATGAGCAGTTCTTC
.	TRBD2	TRBV4-1	TRBJ2-7	CASSQGFGGGSYEQYF	TGCGCCAGCAGCCAAGGGTTTGGCGGGGGGTCCTACGAGCAGTACTTC
.	.	TRBV5-6	TRBJ2-6	CASLATGANVLTF	TGTGCCAGCCTGGCTACTGGGGCCAACGTCCTGACTTTC
.	.	TRBV6-1	TRBJ1-6	CASSEALRAGVKNSPLHF	TGTGCCAGCAGTGAAGCGCTTCGGGCAGGAGTCAAAAATTCACCCCTCCACTTT
.	.	TRBV25-1	TRBJ1-2	CASSESGGKGYGYTF	TGTGCCAGCAGTGAATCTGGGGGCAAGGGCTATGGCTACACCTTC
.	.	TRBV29-1	TRBJ1-2	CSARQSGTQEGYGYTF	TGCAGCGCACGACAGAGCGGAACCCAAGAGGGGTATGGCTACACCTTC
once	TRBD2	TRBV4-3	TRBJ2-7	CASSRGTSGTYEQYF	TGCGCCAGCAGCCGGGGGACTAGCGGTACTTACGAGCAGTACTTC
.	TRBD1	TRBV19	TRBJ1-1	CASSTPGQLMNTEAFF	TGTGCCAGTAGTACGCCGGGACAGCTTATGAACACTGAAGCTTTCTTT
.	TRBD1	TRBV7-8	TRBJ1-2	CASSPAGTGGRGYTF	TGTGCCAGCAGCCCAGCCGGGACAGGGGGTAGAGGCTACACCTTC
once	TRBD1	TRBV5-6	TRBJ2-3	CASSFLSGQGFQDTQYF	TGTGCCAGCAGCTTTCTGAGCGGACAGGGCTTTCAAGATACGCAGTATTTT
.	.	TRBV9	TRBJ2-3	CASSLTRSLTDTQYF	TGTGCCAGCAGCTTGACCCGGAGCCTCACAGATACGCAGTATTTT
.	.	TRBV6-5	TRBJ1-2	CASMHTNGYTF	TGTGCCAGCATGCATACGAATGGCTACACCTTC
.	TRBD1	TRBV29-1	TRBJ1-2	CSVETGGGNGYTF	TGCAGCGTCGAGACAGGGGGTGGGAATGGCTACACCTTC
.	.	TRBV12-3/TRBV12-4	TRBJ1-1	CASSLGTEAFF	TGTGCCAGCAGTTTGGGGACTGAAGCTTTCTTT
.	TRBD1	TRBV27	TRBJ1-5	CASRTDRVNQPQHF	TGTGCCAGCAGGACGGACAGGGTGAATCAGCCCCAGCATTTT
.	TRBD1	TRBV13	TRBJ1-2	CASSFYRGRRVGGYTF	TGTGCCAGCAGCTTTTACAGGGGGCGACGGGTTGGAGGCTACACCTTC
.	TRBD1	TRBV6-5	TRBJ1-6	CASSRTGDGSPLHF	TGTGCCAGCAGCAGGACAGGGGATGGTTCACCCCTCCACTTT
.	.	TRBV4-1	TRBJ1-6	CASSQVHSLPVNSPLHF	TGCGCCAGCAGCCAAGTGCACAGCCTCCCGGTAAATTCACCCCTCCACTTT
once	.	TRBV5-1	TRBJ2-5	CASSFNGQETQYF	TGCGCCAGCAGCTTTAATGGCCAAGAGACCCAGTACTTC
.	.	TRBV11-2	TRBJ2-3	CASRPSASGDTQYF	TGTGCCAGCAGACCCTCGGCAAGCGGGGATACGCAGTATTTT
.	.	TRBV3-1/TRBV3-2	TRBJ1-6	CASSQEQWNSPLHF	TGTGCCAGCAGCCAAGAACAATGGAATTCACCCCTCCACTTT
.	TRBD2	TRBV11-2	TRBJ2-1	CASSPPFLAGQFF	TGTGCCAGCAGCCCACCCTTCCTAGCGGGCCAGTTCTTC